This T cell receptor (beta chain) was sequenced in a study of beta chain features in type 1 diabetes. Study-wide findings and caveats: Type 1 diabetes patients showed a moderate but significant shortening of TCRB CDR3s in all four CD4+ subsets. A greater similarity of naive, central memory and Treg TCRB repertoires was seen among patients than among healthy donors.

CDR1 is SNHLY and CDR2 is FYNNEI in the germline V gene. Trimming shortened V by 7 bases and J by 6 bases, and 19 bases separated the two germline ends. The CDR3 is 15 amino acids. The single heparinised draw taken from each donor contained about 100 mL of blood on average. Concerning this clone itself: Its specificity is unknown.

The entirety of the isolated RNA underwent reverse transcription, so expressed TCRB transcripts were sequenced. Here immunoSEQ multiplex PCR was the method, and the copy in TCRdb shows in-frame clones only, minus some. The sample holds some 660,000 clones, over 12% seen once. The sample was naive CD4+ T cells from blood. The receptor was isolated from a young man with type 1 diabetes. V is TRBV2 and J is TRBJ2-4; tentative D call: TRBD2 (7 bases). CDR3 sequence: CASNLGGANGNIQYF. Written as DNA, the CDR3 is TGTGCCAGCAACCTGGGGGGGGCGAATGGAAACATTCAGTACTTC.